Sequencing of this TCR beta chain was carried out in a study of T cells after yellow fever vaccination (dated 2019 in TCRdb). Regarding the complete study: The SMART-Seq v4 Ultra Low Input RNA kit was used to prepare libraries from fractions with low cell numbers. The cohort comprised two healthy male donors, one aged 18 to 30 and one aged 30 to 40 years. Blood was drawn at multiple timepoints before and after primary and secondary immunization, with bulk PBMC replicates and cell subsets isolated. To follow T-cell clones before and after primary and booster YFV17D yellow fever vaccination, bulk TCR alpha and beta repertoires were sequenced over time.

Sequencing relied on an Illumina NovaSeq 6000. Synthesis of TCR cDNA relied on 5'RACE template switching, a step that introduced a universal primer site along with unique molecular identifiers. Priming for cDNA synthesis came from both the TCR alpha and TCR beta constant segments. Libraries were amplified in two PCR steps, with sample barcodes and sequencing adapters added in the second step. Libraries were sequenced on Illumina HiSeq 2500 (2x100 bp) or NovaSeq (2x150 bp). The source study handled its data this way. Demultiplexing of reads and collapsing into UMI consensus sequences were performed with MIGEC, and V(D)J alignment was carried out with MiXCR. Using edgeR on replicate PBMC samples, clonotypes were called vaccine-responding if FDR was below 0.01 and the log2 fold change was above 5 up to day 15. Bulk clonotypes were assigned CD4 or CD8 identity according to which sequenced CD4 or CD8 repertoire held them at higher abundance. The raw public reads went through TCRdb reprocessing: fastp at Q25, MiXCR clone calling, in-frame beta chains kept. CDR3 protein duplicates are merged, each entry listing the most common genes and DNA. None of the V and J calls come from the authors' own analysis; TCRdb made them. The sample table records about 350,000 distinct CDR3 sequences; around 13% of these occur just once. Of the sample, approximately 3.3% is held by the ten largest clones.

The CDR3 holds 13 amino acids from the cysteine to the phenylalanine. The kept DNA is CDR3 alone, 39 bases in frame from the first base. V and J are truncated by 7 bases and 8 bases respectively, leaving an intervening sequence of 17 bases. Reading the germline V gene gives CDR1 MGHDK and CDR2 SYGVNS. This clonotype was observed a few times. Its cognate antigen has yet to be identified. Base qualities are not provided; no much larger clone lies one nucleotide away. Here is what the overall study found, with its caveats: Compared with the primary T-cell response, the secondary T-cell response was weaker but faster, peaking on day 5 rather than day 15. Computational filtering was required because FACS-sorted repertoires could contain abundant contaminating clonotypes from the bulk population. A small fraction of clonotypes showed up in both the CD4 and CD8 compartments, probably as a result of convergent recombination. The study included only a couple of donors, which limits how far the findings can be generalized. Most clones expanded after primary vaccination were re-detected after the booster (just under 97% of CD4 and about nine tenths of CD8), suggesting broad memory maintenance.

Explained via the paper, the treatment or condition label denotes: live attenuated yellow fever vaccine strain. A standard Ficoll-Paque protocol was used to isolate PBMCs from peripheral blood. CD4 and CD8 T-cell fractions were isolated with Dynabeads CD4 and CD8 positive selection kits. RNA was extracted with TriZol from bulk PBMCs, CD4 and CD8 fractions, and dextramer-positive and dextramer-negative fractions. This sequence originates from a man younger than 35 who received the YFV17D yellow fever vaccine. The material sequenced was CD4+ T cells sorted from PBMCs, taken 15 days after the yellow fever booster vaccination. The sequence links TRBV25-1 to TRBJ1-1; tentative D gene TRBD1, with 6 bases matching. For the CDR3, the sequence is CASTSDSDVEAFF. The nucleotides read TGTGCCAGCACCTCGGACAGCGATGTCGAAGCTTTCTTT.